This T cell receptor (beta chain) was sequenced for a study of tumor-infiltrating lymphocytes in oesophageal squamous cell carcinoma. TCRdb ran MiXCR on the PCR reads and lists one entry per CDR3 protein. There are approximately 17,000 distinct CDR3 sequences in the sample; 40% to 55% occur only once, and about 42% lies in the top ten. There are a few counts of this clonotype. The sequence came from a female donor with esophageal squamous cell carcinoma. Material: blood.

The CDR3 DNA sequence: TGTGCCAGCAGCTCGCCCCGGACACGTTCCTACGAGCAGTACTTC. This sequence encodes CASSSPRTRSYEQYF. The genes are TRBV7-3 and TRBJ2-5, with D possibly being TRBD1 (5 bases). The J call may not be correct, given that the DNA end is closer to TRBJ2-7. The germline gives CDR1 SGHTA, CDR2 FQGTGA. The CDR3 spans 15 residues.